A single sample gave rise to the 10 T cell receptor beta chains below, sequenced in a study of control samples from healthy donors and cancer patients. Profiling relied on immunoSEQ multiplex PCR, and the TCRdb table lists in-frame clones only, not all of them. The top ten hold 3.6% of the sample, which has under 150,000 clones, just under 95% seen once. Sample: blood. Source of these receptors: a man aged 30-40 years in good health.

The J gene is TRBJ1-4, the V gene TRBV15; tentative D call: TRBD1 (5 bases). CDR1 and CDR2 from the germline V gene are LNHNV and YYDKDF (reference sequence). The V gene lost 0 bases and the J gene lost 5 bases, with 13 bases spanning the gap. The CDR3 runs 16 residues. The CDR3 coding sequence is TGTGCCACCAGCAGAGAGGTCGACGGGGGAAATGAAAAACTGTTTTTT. Translation: CATSREVDGGNEKLFF.

This chain uses TRBV7-2 with TRBJ1-5; 8 bases are shared with TRBD1. Losses at the gene ends were 2 bases for V and 5 bases for J; bases not matched to a gene: 5. The CDR3 extends over 15 amino acids. In germline, CDR1 is SGHTA, CDR2 FQGNSA. The CDR3 nucleotides are TGTGCCAGCAGCTTAAGCGGGACAGGATATCAGCCCCAGCATTTT. It codes for CASSLSGTGYQPQHF.

The chain carries TRBV24-1 and TRBJ2-1; 9 bases agree with TRBD1. After removal of 5 bases from V and 4 bases from J, the junction contained 11 bases not matched to a gene. This CDR3 comprises 17 residues. Germline-derived CDR1 and CDR2 are KGHDR and SFDVKD. In DNA form, the CDR3 reads TGTGCCACCAGTGTCCCAGCCGGGACAGGGATTTACAATGAGCAGTTCTTC. As protein: CATSVPAGTGIYNEQFF.

This chain links TRBV5-5 with TRBJ2-7, with D uncertain. Germline V lookup: CDR1 SGHKS, CDR2 YYEKEE (reference sequence). V dropped 4 bases and J dropped 0 bases, with 17 bases sitting between them. The CDR3 runs 16 residues. The CDR3 nucleotides are TGTGCCAGCAGCGTTACGGGTTTATTTAACTCCTACGAGCAGTACTTC. It translates to CASSVTGLFNSYEQYF.

The V call is TRBV7-2, the J call TRBJ1-3; D is ambiguous. The CDR3 is made up of 15 amino acids. The germline gives CDR1 SGHTA, CDR2 FQGNSA. With 5 bases removed from V and 0 bases from J, the gap between germline ends came to 11 bases. Here the CDR3 reads CASSPSMSSGNTIYF. The CDR3 DNA reads TGTGCCAGCAGCCCCAGCATGAGCTCTGGAAACACCATATATTTT.

V and J are TRBV5-1 and TRBJ2-3; the match to TRBD1 covers 7 bases. Trimming took 6 bases from V and 4 from J; bases not matched to a gene: 8. This CDR3 is 14 amino acids long. Per the germline V gene, CDR1 is SGHRS and CDR2 is YFSETQ. This chain's CDR3 is CASNLQGSPDTQYF. CDR3 DNA sequence: TGCGCCAGCAACTTACAGGGGTCGCCAGATACGCAGTATTTT.

The J gene is TRBJ1-4, the V gene TRBV7-6; 10 positions agree with TRBD1. V was pared by 1 base and J by 7 bases, with 3 bases of the junction left unmatched. The CDR3 has 15 amino acids. CDR1 and CDR2 from the germline V gene are SGHVS and FNYEAQ. CDR3 DNA sequence: TGTGCCAGCAGCTTAGGACAGGGGGCGCCTGAAAAACTGTTTTTT. Translating gives CASSLGQGAPEKLFF.

CDR3 DNA: TGTGCCAGTAGTATAGATCTGCCGGCCACTGAAGCTTTCTTT. Protein product: CASSIDLPATEAFF. The V and J genes are TRBV19 and TRBJ1-1; no firm D call. V was pared by 0 bases and J by 4 bases, with 9 bases between. Germline V lookup: CDR1 LNHDA, CDR2 SQIVND (reference sequence). The CDR3 sequence is 14 residues long.

The chain couples TRBV4-3 to TRBJ1-2; TRBD1 might be the D (5 bases). Trimming took off 2 bases at V and 4 bases at J, with 17 bases between the two ends. CDR1 and CDR2 (germline): LGHNA, YSLEER. There are 16 residues in the CDR3. Here the CDR3 DNA reads TGCGCCAGCAGCCAACAAGTAAGGGGCGTTTCCTATGGCTACACCTTC. Protein product: CASSQQVRGVSYGYTF.

This chain links TRBV6-5 with TRBJ2-7, with 9 bases matching TRBD1. J gave up 3 bases and V 5 bases, and 2 bases lay outside the gene matches. The CDR3 runs to 13 residues. Germline values: CDR1 MNHEY, CDR2 SVGAGI. CDR3 amino acids: CASSKTGGYEQYF. CDR3 DNA sequence: TGTGCCAGCAGTAAGACAGGGGGCTACGAGCAGTACTTC.